This entry lists 3 T cell receptor beta chains sequenced from one sample in a study of T cell responses to AZD1222 COVID-19 vaccine. Using immunoSEQ multiplex PCR, the repertoire was profiled, and TCRdb retains in-frame clones only, with some absent. The sample has 150,000 or so clones, 90% to 95% seen once. This sample comprised peripheral blood, obtained 28 days after the second AZD1222 dose. These receptors were taken from an adult who received the AZD1222 COVID-19 vaccine.

The chain's CDR3 is CASSGTSRHEQYF. The CDR3 bases are TGCGCCAGCAGTGGGACTAGTCGCCACGAGCAGTACTTC. This chain uses TRBV10-1 with TRBJ2-7; 7 bases fit TRBD2. Germline V CDR1 and CDR2: WNHNN, SYGVQD (reference sequence). V shed 4 bases and J 5 bases; nucleotides not matched to a gene: 5. This CDR3 region has 13 residues.

This sequence joins TRBV6-1 and TRBJ1-1; 7 positions agree with TRBD1. Germline V gives CDR1 MNHNS, CDR2 SASEGT. The length of the CDR3 is 18 residues. Trimming at V came to 1 base and at J to 4 bases, leaving 15 bases not matched to a gene. The CDR3 spells CASSEGQGGITYSTEAFF. Written as DNA, the CDR3 is TGTGCCAGCAGTGAAGGACAGGGAGGGATTACGTACAGCACTGAAGCTTTCTTT.

This clone was seen a few times. The J gene is TRBJ1-4, the V gene TRBV7-2, with TRBD1 matching over 9 bases. Trimming took 2 bases from V and 8 from J; bases not matched to a gene: 6. Germline values: CDR1 SGHTA, CDR2 FQGNSA. This CDR3 spans 15 amino acids. CDR3 sequence reads: CASSLSGTGSEKLFF. DNA of the CDR3: TGTGCCAGCAGCTTATCTGGGACAGGGAGCGAAAAACTGTTTTTT.